The subject of this entry is one TCR beta chain. Antigen: not known. TCRdb's table, derived via immunoSEQ multiplex PCR, lists solely in-frame clones and lacks some. The sample lists approximately 90,000 clones, 92% occurring once. The data were obtained in a study of graft-versus-host responses after intestinal transplantation. Turning to the study itself: The whole recipient group had anti-thymocyte globulin induction followed by tacrolimus and steroids for roughly three years. Study results and caveats: There were GvH clones found in recipient marrow, and some of them appeared first in ileum or blood.

This CDR3 contains 13 residues. The V and J ends lost 5 bases and 10 bases, in that order; junction bases with no gene match: 7. CDR1 and CDR2 (germline): LGHNA, YSLEER. The TCR sequence derives from a human donor who was the organ donor for an intestinal transplant. The material was unstimulated CD8+ T cells sorted from spleen or lymph node cells, obtained before transplant. The genes are TRBV4-3 and TRBJ2-1; 8 nucleotides agree with TRBD2. CDR3 amino acids: CASSSSVAGEQFF. The CDR3 nucleotides are TGCGCCAGCAGCTCGTCAGTAGCGGGGGAGCAGTTCTTC.